This entry concerns a single TCR beta chain. The time point: newly diagnosed GD, antithyroid drugs for less than 3 months. After RNA was extracted from PBMCs, the TCR library was made from it. This specimen comes from a study of regulatory T cells in long-lasting Graves disease. Libraries of TCR beta came from iRepertoire HTBI primers plus Arm-PCR of CDR3 regions. MiXCR, applied by TCRdb to the multiplex PCR reads, yields one record per CDR3 protein. The table includes some 500,000 distinct CDR3 sequences, roughly 15% detected once. Germline values: CDR1 MGHRA, CDR2 YSYEKL. Trimming pared 1 base from V and 5 bases from J, leaving 11 bases between. The CDR3 is 15 amino acids. This sample also belongs to another study, concerning T cells in Graves' hyperthyroidism and ophthalmopathy.

The starting material was peripheral blood mononuclear cells (PBMCs), obtained at new diagnosis, from a patient treated with antithyroid drugs. V is TRBV4-1 and J is TRBJ1-4, with D unclear. The receptor comes from a woman aged 35 to 60 with Graves disease. CDR3: CASSQVPDINEKLFF. The CDR3 DNA sequence: TGCGCCAGCAGCCAAGTTCCTGATATCAATGAAAAACTGTTTTTT.